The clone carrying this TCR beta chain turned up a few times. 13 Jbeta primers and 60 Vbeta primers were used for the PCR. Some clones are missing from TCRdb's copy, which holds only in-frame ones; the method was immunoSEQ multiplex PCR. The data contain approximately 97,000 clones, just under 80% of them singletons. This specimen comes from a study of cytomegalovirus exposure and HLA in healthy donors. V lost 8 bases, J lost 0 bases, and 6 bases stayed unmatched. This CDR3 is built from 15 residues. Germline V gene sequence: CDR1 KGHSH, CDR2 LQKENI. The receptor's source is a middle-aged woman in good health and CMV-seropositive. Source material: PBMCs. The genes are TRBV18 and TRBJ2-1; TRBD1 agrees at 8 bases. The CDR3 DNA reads TGTGCCAGCCGTTCAGGACAGGGCTCCTACAATGAGCAGTTCTTC. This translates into CASRSGQGSYNEQFF.